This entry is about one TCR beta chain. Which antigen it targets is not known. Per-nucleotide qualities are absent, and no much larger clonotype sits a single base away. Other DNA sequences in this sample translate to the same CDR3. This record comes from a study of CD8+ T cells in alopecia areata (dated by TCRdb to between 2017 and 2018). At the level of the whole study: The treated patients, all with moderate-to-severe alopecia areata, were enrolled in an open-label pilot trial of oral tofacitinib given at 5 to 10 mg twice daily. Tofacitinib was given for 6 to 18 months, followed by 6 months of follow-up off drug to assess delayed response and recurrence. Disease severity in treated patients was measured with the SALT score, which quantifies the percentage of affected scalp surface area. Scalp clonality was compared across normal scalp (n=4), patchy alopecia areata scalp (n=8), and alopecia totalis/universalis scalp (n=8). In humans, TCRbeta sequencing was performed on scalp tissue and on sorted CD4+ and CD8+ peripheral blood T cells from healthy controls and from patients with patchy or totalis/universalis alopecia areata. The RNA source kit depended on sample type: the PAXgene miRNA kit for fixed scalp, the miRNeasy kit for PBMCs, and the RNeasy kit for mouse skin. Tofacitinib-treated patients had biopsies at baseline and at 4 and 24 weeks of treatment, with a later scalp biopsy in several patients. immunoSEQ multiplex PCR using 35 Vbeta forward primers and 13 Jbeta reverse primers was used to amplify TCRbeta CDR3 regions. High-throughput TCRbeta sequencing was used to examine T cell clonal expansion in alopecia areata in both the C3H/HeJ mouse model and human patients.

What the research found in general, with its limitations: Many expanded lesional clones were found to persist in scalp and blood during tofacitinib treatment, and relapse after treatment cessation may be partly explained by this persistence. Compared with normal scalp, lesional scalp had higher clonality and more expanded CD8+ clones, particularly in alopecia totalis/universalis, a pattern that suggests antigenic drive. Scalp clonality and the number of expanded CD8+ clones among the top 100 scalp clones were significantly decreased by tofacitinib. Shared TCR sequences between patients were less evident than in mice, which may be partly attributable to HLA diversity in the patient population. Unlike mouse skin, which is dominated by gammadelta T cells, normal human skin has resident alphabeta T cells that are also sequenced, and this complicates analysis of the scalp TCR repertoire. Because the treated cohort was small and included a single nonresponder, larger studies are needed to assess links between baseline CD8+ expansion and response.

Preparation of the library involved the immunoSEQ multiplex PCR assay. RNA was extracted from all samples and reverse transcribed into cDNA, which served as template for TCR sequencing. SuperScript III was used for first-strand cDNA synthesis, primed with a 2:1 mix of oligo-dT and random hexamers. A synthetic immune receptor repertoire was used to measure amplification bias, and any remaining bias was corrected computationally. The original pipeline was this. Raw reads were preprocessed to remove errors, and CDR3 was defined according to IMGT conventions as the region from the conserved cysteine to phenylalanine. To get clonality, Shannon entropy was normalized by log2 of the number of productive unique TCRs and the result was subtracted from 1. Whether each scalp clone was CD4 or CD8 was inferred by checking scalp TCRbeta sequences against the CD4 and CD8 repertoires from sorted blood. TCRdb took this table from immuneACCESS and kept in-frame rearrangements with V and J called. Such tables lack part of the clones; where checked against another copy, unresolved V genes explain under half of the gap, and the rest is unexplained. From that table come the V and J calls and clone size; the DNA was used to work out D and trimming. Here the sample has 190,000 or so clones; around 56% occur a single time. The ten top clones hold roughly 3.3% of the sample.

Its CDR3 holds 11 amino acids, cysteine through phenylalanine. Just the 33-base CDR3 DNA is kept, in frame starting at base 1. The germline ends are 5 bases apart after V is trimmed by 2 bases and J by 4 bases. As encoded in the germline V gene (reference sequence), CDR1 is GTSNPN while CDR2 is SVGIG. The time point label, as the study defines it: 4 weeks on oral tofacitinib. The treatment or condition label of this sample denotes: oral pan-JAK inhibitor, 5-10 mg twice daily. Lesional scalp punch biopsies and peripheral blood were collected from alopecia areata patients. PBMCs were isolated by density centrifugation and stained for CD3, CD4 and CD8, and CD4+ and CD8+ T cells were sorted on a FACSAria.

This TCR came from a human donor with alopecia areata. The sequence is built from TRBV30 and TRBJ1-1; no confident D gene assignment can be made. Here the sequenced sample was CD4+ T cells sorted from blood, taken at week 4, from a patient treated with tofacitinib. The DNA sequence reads TGTGCCTGGAGTCCGGGCACTGAAGCTTTCTTT. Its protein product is CAWSPGTEAFF.